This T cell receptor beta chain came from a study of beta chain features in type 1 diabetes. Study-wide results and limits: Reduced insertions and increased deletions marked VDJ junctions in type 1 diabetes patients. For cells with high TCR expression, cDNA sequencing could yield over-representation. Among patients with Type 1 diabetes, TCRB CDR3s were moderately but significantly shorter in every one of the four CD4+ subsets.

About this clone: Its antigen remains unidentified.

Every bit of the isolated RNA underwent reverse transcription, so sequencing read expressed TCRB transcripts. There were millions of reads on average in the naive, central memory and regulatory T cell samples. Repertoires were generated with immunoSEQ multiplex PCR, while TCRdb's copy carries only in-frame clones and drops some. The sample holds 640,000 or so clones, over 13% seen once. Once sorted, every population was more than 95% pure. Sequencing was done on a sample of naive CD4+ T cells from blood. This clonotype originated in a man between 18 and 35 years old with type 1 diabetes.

CDR3 protein: CASSLAGLGGPYSYNEQFF. CDR3 DNA sequence: TGTGCCAGCAGCTTAGCGGGACTAGGGGGCCCCTACTCCTACAATGAGCAGTTCTTC. V is TRBV7-6 and J is TRBJ2-1, with D possibly TRBD2 on 8 matching bases. This CDR3 has 19 residues. Germline V gene lookup returns CDR1 SGHVS and CDR2 FNYEAQ. Trimming pared 0 bases from V and 0 bases from J, leaving 18 bases between.